The 32 T cell receptor beta chains below come from one sample, sequenced in a study of blood T cell repertoires in COVID-19 (dated by TCRdb to 2018 to 2021). Libraries were constructed by the immunoSEQ multiplex PCR assay. TCRdb retrieved this table from immuneACCESS and kept in-frame rearrangements only. Not all clones are present; in checked studies, unresolved V genes account for under half, and no reason is known for the remainder. Across this sample there are tens of thousands of clones, with less than 90% seen only once. The biggest ten clones account for around 3% of the sample. Material: peripheral blood. These receptors were collected from an older man with acute or convalescent COVID-19.

This clone was observed a single time. CDR3 sequence: CASSLDGVSGNTIYF. CDR3 DNA sequence: TGCGCCAGCAGCTTGGATGGAGTCTCTGGAAACACCATATATTTT. J is TRBJ1-3 and V is TRBV5-1; no firm D call. Germline values: CDR1 SGHRS, CDR2 YFSETQ. The CDR3 sequence is 15 residues long. The germline V and J ends were trimmed by 0 bases and 0 bases, with 7 bases remaining between them.

V usage is TRBV5-1 and J usage is TRBJ2-1; D gene unclear. The germline V gene has CDR1 SGHRS and CDR2 YFSETQ. The germline V and J ends were trimmed by 2 bases and 0 bases, with 9 bases remaining between them. The CDR3 runs 15 residues. This chain's CDR3 is CASSLGGSSYNEQFF. CDR3 in DNA: TGCGCCAGCAGCTTAGGCGGTAGCTCCTACAATGAGCAGTTCTTC.

The V and J genes are TRBV6-1 and TRBJ2-7; D gene ambiguous. CDR1 MNHNS and CDR2 SASEGT come from the germline V gene. V lost 3 bases and J lost 3, with 3 bases in between. The CDR3 is 11 residues long. The CDR3 region is CASSEYYEQYF. CDR3 coding DNA: TGTGCCAGCAGTGAGTACTACGAGCAGTACTTC.

The chain links TRBV10-3 to TRBJ2-3; TRBD2 matches at 9 bases. The junction had 15 bases not matched to a gene; V was cut back by 6 bases and J by 2 bases. Germline V gives CDR1 ENHRY, CDR2 SYGVKD. This CDR3 is built from 18 residues. The CDR3 sequence is CAISGTKPTSGPTDTQYF. For the CDR3, the DNA is TGTGCCATCAGCGGAACTAAACCGACTAGCGGCCCCACAGATACGCAGTATTTT.

The rearrangement joins TRBV19 to TRBJ2-7; 9 bases agree with TRBD1. The J segment lost 4 bases and the V segment lost 6 bases, leaving 7 bases of the junction unmatched. CDR3 length equals 14 residues. Per the germline V gene, CDR1 is LNHDA and CDR2 is SQIVND (reference sequence). The DNA for the CDR3 is TGTGCCAGTAGCCCGGCGGGACAGGGATACGAGCAGTACTTC. Translating it yields CASSPAGQGYEQYF.

The J gene is TRBJ1-4, the V gene TRBV5-8, with 8 positions matching TRBD1. The junction had 4 bases not matched to a gene; V was cut back by 2 bases and J by 7 bases. The length of the CDR3 is 14 residues. The germline CDR1 and CDR2 sequences are SGHTS and YDEGEE. The CDR3 loop is CASSFGQGSEKLFF. CDR3 in DNA: TGTGCCAGCAGCTTCGGACAGGGAAGTGAAAAACTGTTTTTT.

The chain combines TRBV9 with TRBJ1-1; TRBD1 matches at 7 bases. V lost 0 bases, J lost 7 bases, and 6 bases stayed unmatched. Germline V lookup: CDR1 SGDLS, CDR2 YYNGEE. The CDR3 has 14 amino acids. The CDR3 spells CASSVVSPGGEAFF. The CDR3 region has the DNA TGTGCCAGCAGCGTAGTCTCGCCAGGGGGTGAAGCTTTCTTT. Full variable domain (missing parts from reference TRBV9 and TRBJ1-1): DSGVTQTPKHLITATGQRVTLRCSPRSGDLSVYWYQQSLDQGLQFLIQYYNGEERAKGNILERFSAQQFPDLHSELNLSSLELGDSALYFCASSVVSPGGEAFFGQGTRLTVV.

This clone was observed once. The chain links TRBV4-2 to TRBJ1-5; D not resolved. Trimming stripped 0 bases from V and 2 bases from J, with 11 bases between. The CDR3 is made up of 16 amino acids. In germline, CDR1 is LGHNA, CDR2 YNFKEQ. CDR3 DNA: TGTGCCAGCAGCCAAGATCAGGTCTCCGGCAATCAGCCCCAGCATTTT. It specifies CASSQDQVSGNQPQHF.

This sequence joins TRBV27 and TRBJ2-1; 8 nucleotides line up with TRBD2. CDR1 is MNHEY and CDR2 is SMNVEV in the germline V gene (reference sequence). The CDR3 covers 14 residues. V gave up 4 bases and J gave up 9 bases; unmatched junction bases: 8. The CDR3 DNA is TGTGCCAGCAGTTCCACTAGCGGAGCGGGTGAGCAGTTCTTC. It translates to CASSSTSGAGEQFF.

The rearrangement uses TRBV5-8 and TRBJ1-6; the D gene is possibly TRBD1 (5 bases). The CDR3 is made up of 15 amino acids. The V end was cut by 1 base, the J end by 6 bases, with 11 bases between. The V gene's germline CDR1 is SGHTS and CDR2 YDEGEE. CDR3 residues: CASSLLAGINSPLHF. CDR3 DNA sequence: TGTGCCAGCAGCTTGTTAGCAGGGATTAATTCACCCCTCCACTTT.

This clone was seen just once. This chain joins TRBV5-6 and TRBJ1-4, with 7 bases lining up with TRBD1. Germline V gene data show CDR1 as SGHDT and CDR2 as YYEEEE. Trimming removed 1 base from V and 4 bases from J; junction bases left unmatched: 7. This CDR3 is built from 16 residues. The CDR3 region has the DNA TGTGCCAGCAGCTTGAACAGGGGCCCCATTAATGAAAAACTGTTTTTT. Its translation: CASSLNRGPINEKLFF.

The V gene is TRBV12-5, the J gene TRBJ2-1; no reliable D call. This CDR3 comprises 13 residues. The germline V and J ends were trimmed by 2 bases and 6 bases, with 8 bases remaining between them. Germline CDR1 and CDR2: LGHNT and FRNRAP. The CDR3 sequence is CASGLLSLNEQFF. The CDR3 region has the DNA TGTGCTAGTGGTTTGCTGTCCCTCAATGAGCAGTTCTTC.

V usage is TRBV6-5 and J usage is TRBJ2-7; 12 bases are shared with TRBD2. The V segment lost 6 bases and the J segment 5 bases; nucleotides outside the gene matches: 5. Looked up from germline, CDR1 is MNHEY and CDR2 is SVGAGI. The CDR3 is 14 residues long. The CDR3 nucleotides are TGTGCCAGCAGGACTAGCGGGAGTCGCCACGAGCAGTACTTC. It is translated as CASRTSGSRHEQYF.

The chain links TRBV7-2 to TRBJ2-1; 10 bases line up with TRBD2. The CDR3 loop spans 17 amino acids. Germline lookup yields CDR1 SGHTA and CDR2 FQGNSA. V shed 5 bases, J shed 9 bases, and the junction held 16 bases outside the gene matches. The CDR3 DNA reads as TGTGCCAGCAGCGCGTATCCTTCTAGCGGGGGAGCTGGTGAGCAGTTCTTC. Its protein is CASSAYPSSGGAGEQFF. The full variable domain, rest sourced from reference TRBV7-2 and TRBJ2-1, is GAGVSQSPSNKVTEKGKDVELRCDPISGHTALYWYRQSLGQGLEFLIYFQGNSAPDKSGLPSDRFSAERTGGSVSTLTIQRTQQEDSAVYLCASSAYPSSGGAGEQFFGPGTRLTVL.

The genes are TRBV28 and TRBJ1-2; a weak D match, TRBD1 (6 bases). CDR1 and CDR2 from the germline V gene are MDHEN and SYDVKM. Trimming took off 2 bases at V and 3 bases at J, with 10 bases between the two ends. The CDR3 runs 14 residues. In DNA form, the CDR3 reads TGTGCCAGCAGTTTAGGGCAGGGGCACTATGGCTACACCTTC. It codes for CASSLGQGHYGYTF.

V usage is TRBV7-8 and J usage is TRBJ2-3; D may be TRBD2 (6 bases). CDR1 SGHVS and CDR2 FQNEAQ come from the germline V gene. This CDR3 spans 12 amino acids. Trimming removed 5 bases at V and 10 bases at J, with 13 bases between. The CDR3 protein is CASSLFGEAQYF. The CDR3 DNA sequence: TGTGCCAGCAGCCTCTTCGGGGAGGCGCAGTATTTT.

The V call is TRBV11-2, the J call TRBJ2-7, with 7 positions matching TRBD2. The J segment lost 0 bases and the V segment lost 10 bases, leaving 6 bases of the junction unmatched. CDR3 length: 13 amino acids. Germline CDR1 reads SGHAT; CDR2 reads FQNNGV. Here the CDR3 reads CATRGDSSYEQYF. The DNA of the CDR3 is TGTGCCACCCGGGGGGATAGCTCCTACGAGCAGTACTTC.

This sequence joins TRBV14 and TRBJ2-7; 10 bases align to TRBD1. Looked up from germline, CDR1 is SGHDN and CDR2 is FVKESK. The CDR3 length is 17 residues. V lost 4 bases, J lost 6 bases, and 15 bases stayed unmatched. DNA for the CDR3: TGTGCCAGCAGCCGGGACAGGGGCCCACCCCCAATACGCGAGCAGTACTTC. This encodes CASSRDRGPPPIREQYF.

This clone was picked up one time. This chain connects TRBV19 to TRBJ1-2, with 7 bases lining up with TRBD1. Germline lookup yields CDR1 LNHDA and CDR2 SQIVND (reference sequence). The V gene end was trimmed by 5 bases and the J gene end by 4 bases; junction bases not matched to a gene: 4. CDR3 length: 13 amino acids. The CDR3 region is CASSDREAYGYTF. The CDR3 region has the DNA TGTGCCAGTAGTGACAGGGAAGCCTATGGCTACACCTTC. The full variable domain, its missing parts supplied by reference TRBV19 and TRBJ1-2, is DGGITQSPKYLFRKEGQNVTLSCEQNLNHDAMYWYRQDPGQGLRLIYYSQIVNDFQKGDIAEGYSVSREKKESFPLTVTSAQKNPTAFYLCASSDREAYGYTFGSGTRLTVV.

The rearrangement joins TRBV27 to TRBJ2-1; no clear D gene. The CDR3 contains 13 residues. In germline, CDR1 is MNHEY, CDR2 SMNVEV (reference sequence). Deletions cut 5 bases from V and 0 bases from J, with 5 bases between. CDR3 region: CASSTSSYNEQFF. The CDR3 DNA sequence: TGTGCCAGCAGTACCAGCTCCTACAATGAGCAGTTCTTC.

This chain uses TRBV29-1 with TRBJ2-7, with TRBD1 identical over 7 bases. This CDR3 spans 14 amino acids. CDR1 and CDR2 (germline): SQVTM, ANQGSEA. The J segment lost 2 bases and the V segment lost 4 bases, leaving 8 bases of the junction unmatched. The CDR3 loop is CSVGHSGQAYEQYF. As DNA, the CDR3 is TGCAGCGTTGGCCACTCCGGACAGGCCTACGAGCAGTACTTC.

This chain joins TRBV9 and TRBJ2-3, with D possibly TRBD2 on 6 matching bases. The germline CDR1 and CDR2 sequences are SGDLS and YYNGEE. The CDR3 length is 16 residues. V lost 0 bases and J 0 bases, leaving 11 bases between the germline ends. CDR3 residues: CASSVGSGSSTDTQYF. The DNA of the CDR3 is TGTGCCAGCAGCGTAGGTAGCGGTTCTAGCACAGATACGCAGTATTTT.

The genes are TRBV4-3 and TRBJ2-1; D perhaps matches TRBD2 (6 bases). Looked up from germline, CDR1 is LGHNA and CDR2 is YSLEER. There are 16 residues in the CDR3. V was trimmed by 3 bases and J by 1 base, leaving 13 bases between them. CDR3 in amino acids: CASSQEGPSSYNEQFF. In DNA, the CDR3 is TGCGCCAGCAGCCAGGAGGGACCGTCATCCTACAATGAGCAGTTCTTC.

The chain links TRBV9 to TRBJ1-1, with D tentatively TRBD1 (5 bases). The CDR3 totals 13 residues. Germline CDR1 and CDR2: SGDLS and YYNGEE. Trimming shortened V by 3 bases and J by 5 bases, and 11 bases separated the two germline ends. CDR3 bases: TGTGCCAGCAGCGGGCTGGGACTGACTGAAGCTTTCTTT. As protein: CASSGLGLTEAFF.

This clone occurred a few times. The chain is built from TRBV21-1 and TRBJ2-7; the D call TRBD1 from the table was never checked on the DNA. TRBV21-1 constitutes a pseudogene. This CDR3 region has 15 residues. The CDR3: CASSKDRGKAREQYF. Here the CDR3 DNA reads TGTGCCAGCAGCAAGGACAGGGGCAAAGCGCGTGAGCAGTACTTC.

This chain connects TRBV12-5 to TRBJ2-2, with 12 nucleotides matching TRBD2. The length of the CDR3 is 19 residues. J lost 3 bases, V lost 0 bases, and 8 bases had no gene match. The germline V gene encodes CDR1 LGHNT and CDR2 FRNRAP. CDR3 nucleotide sequence: TGTGCTAGTGGTTTGGTGAGACTAGCGGGAGTTTCAGACACCGGGGAGCTGTTTTTT. It translates to CASGLVRLAGVSDTGELFF.

The chain couples TRBV3-1 (or the pseudogene TRBV3-2) to TRBJ2-7; perhaps TRBD2 as D (7 bases). Germline CDR1 LGHDT, CDR2 YNNKEL (reference sequence). V dropped 0 bases and J dropped 5 bases, with 17 bases sitting between them. The CDR3 totals 16 residues. For the CDR3, the DNA is TGTGCCAGCAGCCAAGACGGGGGCGGGAGTCACCACGAGCAGTACTTC. Amino acid sequence: CASSQDGGGSHHEQYF.

The chain joins TRBV30 to TRBJ2-7; tentative D call: TRBD2 (5 bases). Trimming removed 3 bases at V and 4 bases at J, with 7 bases between. CDR3 length: 11 amino acids. CDR1 and CDR2 (germline): GTSNPN, SVGIG (reference sequence). The CDR3: CAWSTGYEQYF. The CDR3 DNA sequence: TGTGCCTGGAGCACGGGGTACGAGCAGTACTTC.

The V call is TRBV11-2, the J call TRBJ2-1, with 9 bases matching TRBD1. Germline assignment: CDR1 SGHAT and CDR2 FQNNGV. The CDR3 consists of 16 residues. Trimming took 4 bases from V and 2 from J; bases not matched to a gene: 6. CDR3 amino acids: CASSSWTGEAYNEQFF. The DNA for the CDR3 is TGTGCCAGCAGCTCCTGGACAGGGGAGGCCTACAATGAGCAGTTCTTC.

The J gene is TRBJ2-3, the V gene TRBV11-2, with TRBD2 matching 7 bases. The V gene's germline CDR1 is SGHAT and CDR2 FQNNGV. The CDR3 is 12 residues long. The trim removed 6 bases at V and 8 bases at J, leaving 5 bases unmatched. The CDR3 DNA follows: TGTGCCAGCAGTAAGCGCGGGGGTACGCAGTATTTT. Protein sequence: CASSKRGGTQYF.

This clone was detected once. The rearrangement uses TRBV6-4 and TRBJ1-1; tentatively, D is TRBD1 (5 bases). CDR1 is MRHNA, CDR2 SNTAGT, per germline. The CDR3 loop spans 14 amino acids. Between the trimmed V and J ends, which lost 6 bases and 3 bases, there was a span of 14 bases. CDR3 protein: CASRAQGGDTEAFF. CDR3 DNA: TGTGCCAGCAGAGCGCAGGGTGGGGACACTGAAGCTTTCTTT.

The chain is built from TRBV6-5 and TRBJ1-1; weak D call: TRBD1 (6 bases). The germline V gene encodes CDR1 MNHEY and CDR2 SVGAGI. V was pared by 5 bases and J by 4 bases, with 14 bases between. The CDR3 consists of 14 residues. The CDR3 loop reads CASSPTGTFTEAFF. The CDR3 region has the DNA TGTGCCAGCAGTCCTACAGGGACCTTCACTGAAGCTTTCTTT.